This is a list of T cell receptor beta chains from one sample in a study of blood T cell repertoires in COVID-19. Repertoires were generated with immunoSEQ multiplex PCR, while TCRdb's copy carries only in-frame clones and drops some. The table lists tens of thousands of clones, roughly 89% of them singletons. The sequenced material came from peripheral blood. These receptors were collected from a man aged 30 to 39 with acute or convalescent COVID-19. The CDR3 runs from the conserved cysteine through the conserved F or W. The D gene is left open where the match is weak.

d_call	v_call	j_call	cdr3_aa
-	TRBV7-9	TRBJ2-3	CASSLVASPDTQYF
TRBD2	TRBV10-2	TRBJ2-2	CASSESAGGAGELFF
TRBD2	TRBV24-1	TRBJ2-1	CATSDPDSGGYNEQFF
TRBD2	TRBV19	TRBJ2-6	CASSFSGRDSGANVLTF
TRBD2	TRBV9	TRBJ2-3	CASSASLTSGLQDTQYF
-	TRBV7-9	TRBJ2-1	CASSIPSRYEQFF
-	TRBV7-9	TRBJ2-3	CASSRDSRGDTQYF
-	TRBV11-2	TRBJ2-1	CASSLKASSERPEQFF
-	TRBV19	TRBJ2-5	CASSKDRRGGQETQYF
TRBD2	TRBV7-8	TRBJ2-1	CASSLIAGASYNEQFF
TRBD2	TRBV4-1	TRBJ2-1	CASSRLGLAYNEQFF
TRBD2	TRBV19	TRBJ2-1	CASSPWGTSGDSYNEQFF
TRBD1	TRBV28	TRBJ1-3	CASSLLGGQGGTIYF
TRBD1	TRBV7-9	TRBJ2-3	CASSLVTGLDTQYF
TRBD1	TRBV5-4	TRBJ1-4	CASSQPGQGLNEKLFF
-	TRBV28	TRBJ1-1	CANSSAPRGAFF
TRBD2	TRBV5-4	TRBJ2-3	CASSSPVGRPRDTQYF
-	TRBV7-2	TRBJ2-3	CASKFGGAGTDTQYF
TRBD2	TRBV5-1	TRBJ2-1	CASSPTSGRYNEQFF
-	TRBV5-4	TRBJ2-2	CASSPMSETGELFF
-	TRBV10-3	TRBJ1-1	CAISESANTEAFF
TRBD2	TRBV7-3	TRBJ2-1	CASSLGGRNNEQFF
-	TRBV7-2	TRBJ2-5	CASSPSQPETQYF
TRBD2	TRBV2	TRBJ2-7	CASRPLSGRASYEQYF
TRBD2	TRBV15	TRBJ2-2	CATSAIAGSTGELFF
TRBD1	TRBV3-1/TRBV3-2	TRBJ2-7	CASSRTGVYYEQYF
-	TRBV4-1	TRBJ2-7	CASSQTEYEQYF
-	TRBV30	TRBJ1-3	CAWSEGRGSGNTIYF
TRBD1	TRBV28	TRBJ1-5	CASSQDRGHYQPQHF
-	TRBV30	TRBJ2-1	CAWSLSAIQEEQFF
-	TRBV6-5	TRBJ2-2	CASNSGGELFF
-	TRBV7-9	TRBJ2-5	CASSLLPQETQYF
-	TRBV6-5	TRBJ2-7	CASAQAYEQYF
TRBD1	TRBV11-2	TRBJ2-7	CASSTTPGQGAREQYF
-	TRBV10-3	TRBJ2-7	CAARGTDTYEQYF
-	TRBV2	TRBJ1-5	CATTGPMGNQPQHF
TRBD1	TRBV25-1	TRBJ2-1	CASSDSGTAFYNEQFF
-	TRBV6-2/TRBV6-3	TRBJ2-7	CASSYVQVSEQYF
TRBD2	TRBV2	TRBJ2-3	CASRALAGADTQYF
-	TRBV5-4	TRBJ2-1	CASSLSAGPYNEQFF
TRBD2	TRBV5-8	TRBJ2-3	CASSLLAGYGDTQYF
TRBD2	TRBV2	TRBJ2-1	CASTRAGGPTSEQFF
TRBD1	TRBV10-3	TRBJ2-7	CAISDNLGTGLSSYEQYF
TRBD2	TRBV28	TRBJ2-7	CASSSSGREQYF
-	TRBV4-2	TRBJ2-1	CASSLPLAGNEQFF
-	TRBV7-2	TRBJ2-5	CASSSGNLPGAQETQYF
TRBD2	TRBV2	TRBJ2-7	CASRSGNDPIYEQYF
-	TRBV28	TRBJ2-3	CASSLLGAGTDTQYF
-	TRBV19	TRBJ2-1	CASSLGLKNEQFF
TRBD1	TRBV7-3	TRBJ2-1	CASAWGQGDEQFF
-	TRBV4-1	TRBJ1-4	CASSLQGGGVNEKLFF
-	TRBV28	TRBJ1-2	CASTPPSLWGYTF
TRBD1	TRBV5-6	TRBJ2-5	CASSNFGDRGRESRETQYF
TRBD1	TRBV7-9	TRBJ2-1	CASSRTGLSSYNEQFF
-	TRBV30	TRBJ1-2	CAWSPQWNYGYTF
-	TRBV7-2	TRBJ2-2	CASSHRDYTGELFF
-	TRBV29-1	TRBJ2-7	CSARTSSYEQYF
-	TRBV6-5	TRBJ2-7	CASSFNGGHAVEQYF
-	TRBV4-2	TRBJ2-1	CASSPGQTSPYNEQFF